The TCR beta chain under discussion was sequenced for a study of T cell repertoires in cytomegalovirus infection. TCRdb itself ran the reads through MiXCR, one entry per CDR3 protein. Among approximately 990,000 distinct CDR3 sequences listed, approximately 31% were seen once. In the case of this clonotype: Its specificity is unknown.

CDR3 length: 14 amino acids. Trimming shortened V by 5 bases and J by 8 bases, and 15 bases separated the two germline ends. The V gene's germline CDR1 is MNHEY and CDR2 SVGEGT. The sample consisted of cultured CD8+ T cells from PBMCs, taken from culture after CMV antigen stimulation. The TCR sequence derives from a human donor in good health (CMV status not recorded). Some clones in this sample may be carry-over from other donors' samples. V is TRBV6-2 or TRBV6-3 and J is TRBJ1-4, with D possibly being TRBD1 (5 bases). DNA of the CDR3: TGTGCCAGCAGTGAGCCGGGACTTGGAGAAAAACTGTTTTTT. Residues: CASSEPGLGEKLFF.